One sample yielded the 12 T cell receptor beta chains listed below, sequenced in a study of blood T cell repertoires in COVID-19. The assay was immunoSEQ multiplex PCR, and TCRdb's table has in-frame clones only and misses some. The sample shows hundreds of thousands of clones, more than 90% of them seen only once. Sequencing input: PBMCs or T cells enriched from blood (not recorded which). The receptors shown here come from a man aged 60 to 69 who had recovered from COVID-19.

In this sample, this clone turned up a few times. The rearrangement links TRBV29-1 to TRBJ2-2; possibly TRBD2 for D (5 bases). Germline CDR1 SQVTM, CDR2 ANQGSEA. The CDR3 contains 13 residues. The V end was cut by 3 bases, the J end by 1 base, with 6 bases between. The CDR3 sequence is CSVDRGNTGELFF. CDR3 DNA sequence: TGCAGCGTTGACCGGGGGAACACCGGGGAGCTGTTTTTT.

J is TRBJ1-5 and V is TRBV5-8; TRBD1 matches 8 bases. In germline, CDR1 is SGHTS, CDR2 YDEGEE. The CDR3 runs 15 residues. J lost 7 bases, V lost 4 bases, and 10 bases had no gene match. The CDR3 sequence: CASSRGQGIKQPQHF. DNA for the CDR3: TGTGCCAGCAGCCGAGGACAGGGAATAAAACAGCCCCAGCATTTT.

The chain has TRBV10-2 and TRBJ2-7; 7 bases map to TRBD1. The CDR3 has 16 amino acids. V was clipped by 4 bases and J by 6 bases; unmatched bases: 15. The germline V gene encodes CDR1 WSHSY and CDR2 SAAADI. CDR3: CASSGSGTAGPGEQYF. In DNA form, the CDR3 reads TGCGCCAGCAGTGGGTCCGGGACAGCCGGCCCGGGCGAGCAGTACTTC.

V gene TRBV7-9 combines with J gene TRBJ2-5; 7 bases agree with TRBD2. V lost 3 bases and J lost 4; bases outside the gene matches: 2. In germline, CDR1 is SEHNR, CDR2 FQNEAQ (reference sequence). This CDR3 is built from 13 residues. CDR3 DNA sequence: TGTGCCAGCAGCTTCGTAGCGGGAGAGACCCAGTACTTC. Protein product: CASSFVAGETQYF.

The rearrangement links TRBV10-3 to TRBJ1-5; D might be TRBD1 (5 bases). The V gene lost 6 bases and the J gene lost 0 bases, with 9 bases spanning the gap. The germline V gene has CDR1 ENHRY and CDR2 SYGVKD. CDR3 length: 14 amino acids. The CDR3 reads CAISFQGSNQPQHF. CDR3 bases: TGTGCCATCAGCTTTCAGGGTAGCAATCAGCCCCAGCATTTT.

CDR3 in DNA: TGTGCCAGCAGTGGACTAGCGGGGGTTCCCTACGAGCAGTACTTC. Amino acids: CASSGLAGVPYEQYF. The V call is TRBV2, the J call TRBJ2-7, with TRBD2 matching 12 bases. CDR1 and CDR2 from the germline V gene are SNHLY and FYNNEI. This CDR3 is built from 15 residues. V trimming: 4 bases; J trimming: 2 bases; junction bases outside the gene matches: 3. Using reference TRBV2 and TRBJ2-7 for the parts outside the CDR3, the full variable domain is EPEVTQTPSHQVTQMGQEVILRCVPISNHLYFYWYRQILGQKVEFLVSFYNNEISEKSEIFDDQFSVERPDGSNFTLKIRSTKLEDSAMYFCASSGLAGVPYEQYFGPGTRLTVT.

This chain uses TRBV5-1 with TRBJ1-1, with 7 bases lining up with TRBD1. The CDR3 spans 14 residues. Looked up from germline, CDR1 is SGHRS and CDR2 is YFSETQ. V gave up 3 bases and J gave up 0 bases; unmatched junction bases: 2. This chain's CDR3 is CASSSDRMNTEAFF. In DNA, the CDR3 is TGCGCCAGCAGCTCGGACAGGATGAACACTGAAGCTTTCTTT.

This chain connects TRBV9 to TRBJ2-1; 14 positions match TRBD2. From germline, CDR1 is SGDLS and CDR2 YYNGEE. This CDR3 is built from 16 residues. J was trimmed by 8 bases and V by 4 bases; bases with no gene match: 8. The chain's CDR3 is CASSFGLAGGLDEQFF. DNA for the CDR3: TGTGCCAGCAGCTTTGGACTAGCGGGAGGCCTGGATGAGCAGTTCTTC. The whole variable domain, remainder taken from reference TRBV9 and TRBJ2-1, is DSGVTQTPKHLITATGQRVTLRCSPRSGDLSVYWYQQSLDQGLQFLIQYYNGEERAKGNILERFSAQQFPDLHSELNLSSLELGDSALYFCASSFGLAGGLDEQFFGPGTRLTVL.

The chain is built from TRBV24-1 and TRBJ2-5; D not certain. Per the germline V gene, CDR1 is KGHDR and CDR2 is SFDVKD. Deletions cut 4 bases from V and 5 bases from J, with 19 bases between. The CDR3 loop spans 16 amino acids. CDR3: CATSDPSRNSWETQYF. The CDR3 DNA is TGTGCCACCAGTGACCCTTCTAGGAACTCCTGGGAGACCCAGTACTTC.

The gene calls are TRBV5-1 and TRBJ2-5, with D possibly TRBD2 on 7 matching bases. Germline V gene lookup returns CDR1 SGHRS and CDR2 YFSETQ. The ends were cut back, 4 bases at V and 5 bases at J, with 18 bases in the middle. The CDR3 has 15 residues. In DNA form, the CDR3 reads TGCGCCAGCAGCACAGGGCGGGGAGGGACGGAGACCCAGTACTTC. Translation: CASSTGRGGTETQYF.

The rearrangement uses TRBV19 and TRBJ1-4; no firm D call. Germline CDR1 LNHDA, CDR2 SQIVND (reference sequence). Trimming shortened V by 4 bases and J by 0 bases, and 15 bases separated the two germline ends. The CDR3 has 17 residues. Here the CDR3 DNA reads TGTGCCAGTAGTACTAGCGGTGTGTCTGCAACTAATGAAAAACTGTTTTTT. This codes for CASSTSGVSATNEKLFF.

The rearrangement links TRBV2 to TRBJ2-6; 10 nucleotides agree with TRBD2. The CDR3 has 18 amino acids. The germline V gene has CDR1 SNHLY and CDR2 FYNNEI. The V and J ends lost 4 bases and 3 bases, in that order; junction bases with no gene match: 9. The CDR3 nucleotides are TGTGCCAGCAGTGTAAAAATAGCGGGAGGTAGTGGGGCCAACGTCCTGACTTTC. This encodes CASSVKIAGGSGANVLTF.